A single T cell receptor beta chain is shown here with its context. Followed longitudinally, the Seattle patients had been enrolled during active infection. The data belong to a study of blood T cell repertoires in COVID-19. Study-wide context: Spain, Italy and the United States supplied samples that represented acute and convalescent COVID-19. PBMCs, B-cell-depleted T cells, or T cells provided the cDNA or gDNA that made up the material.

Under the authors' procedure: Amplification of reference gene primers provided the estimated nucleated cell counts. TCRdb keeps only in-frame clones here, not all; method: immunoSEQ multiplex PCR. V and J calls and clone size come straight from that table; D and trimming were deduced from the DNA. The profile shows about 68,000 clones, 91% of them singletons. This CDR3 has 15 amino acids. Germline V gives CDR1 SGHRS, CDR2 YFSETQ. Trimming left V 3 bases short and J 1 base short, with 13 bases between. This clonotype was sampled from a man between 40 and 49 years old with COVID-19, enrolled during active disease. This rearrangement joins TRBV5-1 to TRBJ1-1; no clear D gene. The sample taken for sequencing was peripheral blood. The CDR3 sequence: CASSSGMHTNTEAFF. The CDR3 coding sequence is TGCGCCAGCAGCTCGGGAATGCATACGAACACTGAAGCTTTCTTT.